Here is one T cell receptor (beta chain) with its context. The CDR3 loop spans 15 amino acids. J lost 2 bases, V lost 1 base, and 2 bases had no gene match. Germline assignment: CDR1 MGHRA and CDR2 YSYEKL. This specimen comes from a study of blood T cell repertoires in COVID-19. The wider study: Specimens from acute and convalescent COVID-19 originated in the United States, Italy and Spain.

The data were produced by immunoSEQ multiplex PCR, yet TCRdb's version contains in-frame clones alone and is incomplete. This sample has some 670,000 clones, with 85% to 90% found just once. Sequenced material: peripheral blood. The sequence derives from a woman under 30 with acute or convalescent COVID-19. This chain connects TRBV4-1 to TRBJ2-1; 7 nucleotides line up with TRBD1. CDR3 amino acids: CASSQAGQTYNEQFF. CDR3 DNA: TGCGCCAGCAGCCAAGCGGGACAGACCTACAATGAGCAGTTCTTC.